This TCR beta chain was retrieved from a study of CD8 T cells in ankylosing spondylitis. MiXCR, run by TCRdb on the 5' RACE reads, gives a single entry per CDR3 protein. The table lists 700,000 to 850,000 distinct CDR3 sequences, approximately 12% of them singletons, with around 0.51% in the top ten. Germline V gives CDR1 SGHDT, CDR2 YYEEEE. Trimming left V 4 bases short and J 8 bases short, with 15 bases between. This CDR3 region has 13 residues. Findings and caveats of the study: Made up of under ten highly homologous variants, a TCR beta motif appeared characteristic of ankylosing spondylitis blood. There was reportedly significant enrichment of clones that were disease-linked in matched ankylosing spondylitis synovial fluid.

Worth noting for this clonotype: The antigen is not known.

Sample: blood, either unsorted or a sorted T cell fraction (not recorded which). The chain joins TRBV5-6 to TRBJ1-1, with D possibly matching TRBD1 (6 bases). This clonotype originated in a male donor with ankylosing spondylitis. CDR3 sequence: CASSIPGQAEAFF. CDR3 nucleotides: TGTGCCAGCAGCATCCCGGGACAAGCAGAAGCTTTCTTT.